This T cell receptor (beta chain) was sequenced during a study of T cells in Graves' hyperthyroidism and ophthalmopathy. This CDR3 comprises 16 residues. CDR1 and CDR2 from the germline V gene are LNHDA and SQIVND (reference sequence). Between the trimmed V and J ends, which lost 7 bases and 0 bases, there was a span of 16 bases. Disease duration under 2 months; hyperthyroidism patients were aged 18 to 65. Diagnosing involved the use of clinical symptoms, serum thyroxine and TRAb, thyroid ultrasound and orbital computed tomography. This sample holds PBMCs from less than 13 ml fresh peripheral blood. Regions amplified from RNA transcripts were the TCR beta CDR3 regions. TCR CDR3 regions were first amplified by RT-PCR with HTBI primers. TCRdb re-analysed the multiplex PCR reads in MiXCR, keeping a single row per CDR3 protein. The data hold roughly 700,000 distinct CDR3 sequences, with 17% observed a single time.

This clonotype originated in a man in his forties or fifties with Graves' hyperthyroidism. Sequenced: blood. The J gene is TRBJ2-1, the V gene TRBV19; D is undetermined. The CDR3 region has the DNA TGTGCCAGTACCACCACCCCAGCAGGCTCCTACAATGAGCAGTTCTTC. Protein product: CASTTTPAGSYNEQFF.